This TCR beta chain came from a study of breast tumors, draining lymph nodes, adjacent tissues. TCRdb re-called the multiplex PCR reads with MiXCR, one entry per CDR3 protein. The table includes roughly 86,000 distinct CDR3 sequences, roughly 19% detected once. This clonotype was observed many times. The germline gives CDR1 SGHAT, CDR2 FQNNGV. This CDR3 is 17 amino acids long. The V and J ends lost 5 bases and 0 bases, in that order; junction bases with no gene match: 9. Axillary draining lymph nodes of breast cancer patients supplied the node samples. Sequencing was done on a sample of axillary lymph node tissue. The chain carries TRBV11-2 and TRBJ2-3, with 9 bases identical to TRBD2. This TCR derives from a female donor with breast cancer. Some clones in this sample may be carry-over from other donors' samples. The CDR3 protein is CASSPYVTSGSTDTQYF. The DNA of the CDR3 is TGTGCCAGCAGCCCATACGTAACTAGCGGGAGCACAGATACGCAGTATTTT. Complete variable domain (other parts from reference TRBV11-2 and TRBJ2-3): EAGVAQSPRYKIIEKRQSVAFWCNPISGHATLYWYQQILGQGPKLLIQFQNNGVVDDSQLPKDRFSAERLKGVDSTLKIQPAKLEDSAVYLCASSPYVTSGSTDTQYFGPGTRLTVL.